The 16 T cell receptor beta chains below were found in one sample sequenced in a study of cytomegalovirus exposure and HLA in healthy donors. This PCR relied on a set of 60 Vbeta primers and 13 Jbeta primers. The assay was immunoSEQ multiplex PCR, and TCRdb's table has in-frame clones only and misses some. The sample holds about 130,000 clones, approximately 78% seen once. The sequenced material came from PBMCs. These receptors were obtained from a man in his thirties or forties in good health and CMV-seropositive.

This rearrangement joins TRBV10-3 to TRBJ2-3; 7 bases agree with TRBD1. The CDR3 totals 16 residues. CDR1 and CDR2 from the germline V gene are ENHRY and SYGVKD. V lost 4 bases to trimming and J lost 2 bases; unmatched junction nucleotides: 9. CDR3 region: CAISVLGQRPTDTQYF. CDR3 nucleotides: TGTGCCATCAGTGTTCTGGGACAGAGACCCACAGATACGCAGTATTTT.

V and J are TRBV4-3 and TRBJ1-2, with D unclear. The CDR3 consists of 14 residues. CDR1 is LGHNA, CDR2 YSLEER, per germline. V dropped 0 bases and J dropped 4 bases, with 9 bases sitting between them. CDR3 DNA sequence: TGCGCCAGCAGCCAAGATCCGGGAATCTATGGCTACACCTTC. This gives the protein CASSQDPGIYGYTF.

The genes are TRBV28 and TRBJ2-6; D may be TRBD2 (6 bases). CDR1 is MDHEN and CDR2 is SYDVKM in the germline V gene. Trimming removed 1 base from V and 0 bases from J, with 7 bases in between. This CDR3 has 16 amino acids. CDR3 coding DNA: TGTGCCAGCAGTTTATTCGGGAGCTCTGGGGCCAACGTCCTGACTTTC. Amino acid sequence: CASSLFGSSGANVLTF.

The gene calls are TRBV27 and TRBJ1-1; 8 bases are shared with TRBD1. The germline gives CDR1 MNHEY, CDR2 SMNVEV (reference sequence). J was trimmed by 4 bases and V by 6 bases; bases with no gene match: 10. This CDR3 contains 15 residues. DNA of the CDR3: TGTGCCAGCAGGGGCAGGGGGCATGAGGGCACTGAAGCTTTCTTT. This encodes CASRGRGHEGTEAFF.

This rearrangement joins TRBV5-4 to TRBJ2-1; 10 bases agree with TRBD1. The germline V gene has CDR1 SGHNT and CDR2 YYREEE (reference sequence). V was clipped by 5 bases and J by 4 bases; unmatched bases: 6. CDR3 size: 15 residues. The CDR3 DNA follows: TGTGCCAGCAGATCCGGGACAGGGGCTTACAATGAGCAGTTCTTC. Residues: CASRSGTGAYNEQFF.

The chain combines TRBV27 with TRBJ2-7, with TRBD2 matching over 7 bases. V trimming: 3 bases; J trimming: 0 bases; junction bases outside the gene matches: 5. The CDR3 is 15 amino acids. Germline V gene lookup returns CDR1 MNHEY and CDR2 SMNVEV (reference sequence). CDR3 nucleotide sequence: TGTGCCAGCAGTTTGAAGCGGGACCCCTCCTACGAGCAGTACTTC. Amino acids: CASSLKRDPSYEQYF.

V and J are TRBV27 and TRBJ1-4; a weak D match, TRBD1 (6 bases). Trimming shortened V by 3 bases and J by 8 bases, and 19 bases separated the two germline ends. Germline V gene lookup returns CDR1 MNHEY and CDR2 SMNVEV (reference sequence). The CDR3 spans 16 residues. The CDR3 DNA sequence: TGTGCCAGCAGTTTTACGGCGACAGGAGGAGGAGAAAAACTGTTTTTT. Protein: CASSFTATGGGEKLFF.

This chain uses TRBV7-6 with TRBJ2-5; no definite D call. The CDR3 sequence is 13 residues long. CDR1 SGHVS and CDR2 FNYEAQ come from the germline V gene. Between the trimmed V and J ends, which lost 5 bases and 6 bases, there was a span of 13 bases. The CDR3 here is CASSARLGKTQYF. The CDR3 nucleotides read TGTGCCAGCAGCGCCCGTCTAGGAAAGACCCAGTACTTC.

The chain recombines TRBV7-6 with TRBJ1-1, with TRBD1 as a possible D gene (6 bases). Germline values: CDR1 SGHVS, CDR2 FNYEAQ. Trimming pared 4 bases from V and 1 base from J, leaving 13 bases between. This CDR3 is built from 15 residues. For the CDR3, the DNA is TGTGCCAGCAGCTCGTACAGGGACGAGAACACTGAAGCTTTCTTT. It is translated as CASSSYRDENTEAFF.

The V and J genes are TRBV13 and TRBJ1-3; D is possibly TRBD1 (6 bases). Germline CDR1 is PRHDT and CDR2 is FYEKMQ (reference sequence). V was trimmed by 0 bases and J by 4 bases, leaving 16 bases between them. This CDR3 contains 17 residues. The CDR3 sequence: CASSLGTGSYRGNTIYF. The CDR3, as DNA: TGTGCCAGCAGCTTAGGGACAGGCTCTTATCGCGGAAACACCATATATTTT.

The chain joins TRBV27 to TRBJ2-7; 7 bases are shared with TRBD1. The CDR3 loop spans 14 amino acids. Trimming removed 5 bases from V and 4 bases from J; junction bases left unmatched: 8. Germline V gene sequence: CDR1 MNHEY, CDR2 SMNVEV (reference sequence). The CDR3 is CASSSRGGRYEQYF. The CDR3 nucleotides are TGTGCCAGCAGTAGCCGAGGGGGCAGGTACGAGCAGTACTTC.

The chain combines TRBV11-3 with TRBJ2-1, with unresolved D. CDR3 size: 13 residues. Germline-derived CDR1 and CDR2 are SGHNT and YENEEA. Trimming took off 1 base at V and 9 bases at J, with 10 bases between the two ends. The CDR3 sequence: CASSLVLTSEQFF. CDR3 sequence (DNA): TGTGCCAGCAGCTTAGTACTGACAAGTGAGCAGTTCTTC.

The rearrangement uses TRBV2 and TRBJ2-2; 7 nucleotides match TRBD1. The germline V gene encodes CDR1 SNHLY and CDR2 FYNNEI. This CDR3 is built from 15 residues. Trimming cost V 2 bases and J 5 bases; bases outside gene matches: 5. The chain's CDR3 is CASSESGRGTGELFF. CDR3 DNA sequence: TGTGCCAGCAGTGAATCGGGCAGGGGGACCGGGGAGCTGTTTTTT.

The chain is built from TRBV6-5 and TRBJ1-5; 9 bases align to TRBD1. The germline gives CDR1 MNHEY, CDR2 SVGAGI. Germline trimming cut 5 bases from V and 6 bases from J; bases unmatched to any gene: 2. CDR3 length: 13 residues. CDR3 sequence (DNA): TGTGCCAGCAGTGGGACAGGGAGTCAGCCCCAGCATTTT. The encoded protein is CASSGTGSQPQHF.

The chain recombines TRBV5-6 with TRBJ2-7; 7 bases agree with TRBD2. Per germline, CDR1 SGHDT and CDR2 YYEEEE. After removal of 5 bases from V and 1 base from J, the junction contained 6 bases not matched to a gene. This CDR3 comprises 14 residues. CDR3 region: CASSSGSGSYEQYF. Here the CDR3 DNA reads TGTGCCAGCAGTTCCGGTAGCGGGTCCTACGAGCAGTACTTC.

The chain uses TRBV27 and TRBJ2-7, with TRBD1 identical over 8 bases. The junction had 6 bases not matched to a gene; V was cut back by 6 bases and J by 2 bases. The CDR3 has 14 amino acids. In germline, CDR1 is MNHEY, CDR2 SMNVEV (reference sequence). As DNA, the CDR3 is TGTGCCAGCAGAGACGGGACAGGTCCCTACGAGCAGTACTTC. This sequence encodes CASRDGTGPYEQYF.